This TCR beta chain stems from a study of cytomegalovirus exposure and HLA in healthy donors. Findings and limits, study-wide: According to an earlier analysis, most TCR beta V segments yielded productive rearrangements about 87% or about 30% of the time. The CMV antigen specificity of a few CMV-associated chains was confirmed through in vitro analysis.

Researchers ran the PCR with 60 Vbeta and 13 Jbeta primers. The method was immunoSEQ multiplex PCR; TCRdb's version includes in-frame clones alone and lacks a portion of them. The table includes about 160,000 clones, approximately 80% detected once. Germline V gene data show CDR1 as GTSNPN and CDR2 as SVGIG (reference sequence). Trimming removed 0 bases from V and 0 bases from J, with 9 bases in between. CDR3 size: 15 residues. Of note for this clone: The antigen is unknown.

The chain carries TRBV30 and TRBJ1-3, with D unresolved. This receptor was taken from a man under 40 in good health and CMV-seropositive. The sample consisted of PBMCs. CDR3 region: CAWSVWAYSGNTIYF. For the CDR3, the DNA is TGTGCCTGGAGTGTATGGGCCTACTCTGGAAACACCATATATTTT.